One sample yielded the 22 T cell receptor beta chains listed below, sequenced in a study of CXCR3-negative and CXCR3-positive naive CD8 T cells. Notes on the study in general: CXCR3-positive naive cells had TRB CDR3s that were more hydrophobic than CXCR3-negative naive cells had.

UMI-labeled 5' RACE yielded the TRB cDNA libraries. TCRdb reprocessed the 5' RACE reads, keeping one entry per CDR3 protein, no DNA. The record lists 100,000 to 150,000 distinct CDR3 sequences, of which the ten most abundant hold roughly 0.62%. Antigen specificity for these receptors is unknown. The sample comprised naive CXCR3+ CD8+ T cells from blood. As for subset: CD45RO-CCR7+CD27+CD95- naive CD8+ T cells expressing CXCR3 (TNR3+). The receptors shown here come from a human donor in good health. Some clones in this sample may be carry-over from other donors' samples.

CDR3 sequence: CASSPRGRGHTEAFF. This chain links TRBV28 with TRBJ1-1; TCRdb lists TRBD1, though no DNA is available to test this call. This CDR3 region has 15 residues. Germline CDR1 MDHEN, CDR2 SYDVKM.

V usage is TRBV7-2 and J usage is TRBJ1-5. This CDR3 spans 13 amino acids. Germline V gene lookup returns CDR1 SGHTA and CDR2 FQGNSA. The CDR3 spells CASSLWENQPQHF.

The chain couples TRBV7-8 to TRBJ2-1; the TCRdb call, TRBD1, lacks DNA for checking. Looked up from germline, CDR1 is SGHVS and CDR2 is FQNEAQ. The CDR3 length is 13 residues. CDR3 region: CASTGAPYNEQFF.

The chain links TRBV29-1 to TRBJ2-5; TCRdb lists TRBD1, though no DNA is available to test this call. The CDR3 consists of 15 residues. CDR1 and CDR2 from the germline V gene are SQVTM and ANQGSEA. The CDR3 is CSVEDLGQGQETQYF.

V and J are TRBV7-3 and TRBJ2-1; TCRdb picks TRBD2, but there is no DNA to check that call. The CDR3 contains 15 residues. Germline V gene lookup returns CDR1 SGHTA and CDR2 FQGTGA. CDR3 protein: CASSLGGSGINEQFF.

The J gene is TRBJ2-3, the V gene TRBV14. Germline CDR1 and CDR2: SGHDN and FVKESK. The CDR3 has 14 amino acids. The CDR3 sequence is CASSPWAEADTQYF.

The chain is built from TRBV4-2 and TRBJ2-7; the D gene TCRdb calls, TRBD1, cannot be checked with no DNA. CDR3 length: 14 amino acids. Germline V CDR1 and CDR2: LGHNA, YNFKEQ. CDR3 loop: CASSQERGTGEQYF.

V is TRBV12-3 or TRBV12-4 and J is TRBJ2-7; checking the TCRdb D call of TRBD2 is not possible without DNA. The CDR3 is made up of 15 amino acids. The CDR3: CASSSSSGTFYEQYF.

This chain joins TRBV7-2 and TRBJ1-1; absent DNA, TCRdb's TRBD1 call cannot be checked. Germline V gene lookup returns CDR1 SGHTA and CDR2 FQGNSA. CDR3 length: 14 residues. CDR3 sequence: CASSFGQGLTEAFF.

This chain uses TRBV7-8 with TRBJ2-2; checking the TCRdb D call of TRBD1 is not possible without DNA. The germline V gene has CDR1 SGHVS and CDR2 FQNEAQ. The CDR3 runs 14 residues. CDR3 region: CASSLGDSRGELFF.

The chain employs TRBV21-1 and TRBJ1-1; without DNA, the TCRdb call of TRBD1 cannot be checked. TRBV21-1 is a known pseudogene. This CDR3 comprises 14 residues. Here the CDR3 reads CASRGQGKNTEAFF.

V gene TRBV7-3 combines with J gene TRBJ2-5. CDR3 size: 13 residues. Germline lookup yields CDR1 SGHTA and CDR2 FQGTGA. This chain's CDR3 is CASSSFPRETQYF. The full variable domain, completed using reference TRBV7-3 and TRBJ2-5, is GAGVSQTPSNKVTEKGKYVELRCDPISGHTALYWYRQSLGQGPEFLIYFQGTGAADDSGLPNDRFFAVRPEGSVSTLKIQRTERGDSAVYLCASSSFPRETQYFGPGTRLLVL.

The chain employs TRBV29-1 and TRBJ1-1. Germline-derived CDR1 and CDR2 are SQVTM and ANQGSEA. This CDR3 region has 12 residues. The CDR3 loop is CSADTTDTEAFF.

The chain links TRBV28 to TRBJ1-5; TCRdb gives TRBD1 as the D gene, but with no DNA this cannot be confirmed. The CDR3 is 16 residues long. Germline V gene sequence: CDR1 MDHEN, CDR2 SYDVKM. CDR3 loop: CASRRTTGNSNQPQHF. Complete variable domain (other parts from reference TRBV28 and TRBJ1-5): DVKVTQSSRYLVKRTGEKVFLECVQDMDHENMFWYRQDPGLGLRLIYFSYDVKMKEKGDIPEGYSVSREKKERFSLILESASTNQTSMYLCASRRTTGNSNQPQHFGDGTRLSIL.

The chain combines TRBV10-1 with TRBJ2-1; no DNA is available, so the TRBD1 call from TCRdb remains unchecked. Germline V lookup: CDR1 WNHNN, CDR2 SYGVQD (reference sequence). The CDR3 totals 15 residues. The CDR3 is CASSEADFPYNEQFF.

The rearrangement uses TRBV29-1 and TRBJ1-1; TCRdb selects TRBD1, and the lack of DNA leaves this call unchecked. CDR1 and CDR2 (germline): SQVTM, ANQGSEA. There are 14 residues in the CDR3. This CDR3 reads CSVSFDRMNTEAFF.

V gene TRBV10-1 combines with J gene TRBJ1-5. Germline-derived CDR1 and CDR2 are WNHNN and SYGVQD (reference sequence). The CDR3 covers 14 residues. The CDR3 loop reads CASSEPPEHQPQHF.

This chain links TRBV7-9 with TRBJ2-7; TCRdb returns TRBD2, unconfirmable since there is no DNA. The CDR3 contains 15 residues. The germline CDR1 and CDR2 sequences are SEHNR and FQNEAQ (reference sequence). CDR3 region: CASSSGLAGAAEQYF. The variable domain in full, with the rest retrieved from reference TRBV7-9 and TRBJ2-7, is DTGVSQNPRHKITKRGQNVTFRCDPISEHNRLYWYRQTLGQGPEFLTYFQNEAQLEKSRLLSDRFSAERPKGSFSTLEIQRTEQGDSAMYLCASSSGLAGAAEQYFGPGTRLTVT.

The chain uses TRBV29-1 and TRBJ2-1; TCRdb's D call of TRBD2 is untestable without DNA. Germline V gene lookup returns CDR1 SQVTM and CDR2 ANQGSEA. The CDR3 has 12 residues. CDR3 residues: CSVRAVGREQFF.

The genes are TRBV28 and TRBJ1-4; TCRdb selects TRBD1, and the lack of DNA leaves this call unchecked. Germline V gene sequence: CDR1 MDHEN, CDR2 SYDVKM. The CDR3 spans 15 residues. CDR3 amino acids: CASSLIGQGNEKLFF.

CDR3 in amino acids: CASSQPVGSEAFF. This chain links TRBV4-3 with TRBJ1-1. CDR1 is LGHNA, CDR2 YSLEER, per germline. The CDR3 totals 13 residues.

The V and J genes are TRBV15 and TRBJ2-3; TCRdb picks TRBD1, but there is no DNA to check that call. Germline V gene sequence: CDR1 LNHNV, CDR2 YYDKDF (reference sequence). The CDR3 has 17 residues. CDR3 in amino acids: CATSRVPPGQGTDTQYF.